A selection of T cell receptor beta chains follows, all from one sample in a study of CD8 T cells in ankylosing spondylitis. TCRdb re-called the 5' RACE reads with MiXCR, one entry per CDR3 protein. Here the sample spans a few hundred thousand distinct CDR3 sequences, approximately 17% being singletons. Sequencing used blood, either unsorted or a sorted T cell fraction (not recorded which). All receptors derive from a male donor with ankylosing spondylitis. The CDR3 runs from the conserved cysteine through the conserved F or W. Each record gives: V gene, D gene, J gene, CDR3 length, CDR3 protein. The D gene is left open where the match is weak.

TRBV4-1	TRBD1	TRBJ1-4	16	CASSQDRDRGNEKLFF
TRBV12-3/TRBV12-4	NA	TRBJ1-1	14	CASSLRAVNTEAFF
TRBV28	TRBD2	TRBJ2-7	14	CASSLSGGGQQQYF
TRBV7-6	NA	TRBJ2-5	15	CASSPGTTLGETQYF
TRBV20-1	NA	TRBJ2-5	13	CSASAGAQETQYF
TRBV20-1	NA	TRBJ2-1	9	CSAKRRQFF
TRBV7-2	TRBD2	TRBJ2-4	16	CASSPGGVEAKNIQYF
TRBV20-1	NA	TRBJ2-7	13	CSAQQGPDYEQYF
TRBV6-1	NA	TRBJ1-2	16	CASSQFLTDANYGYTF
TRBV12-3/TRBV12-4	TRBD2	TRBJ2-3	17	CASSPRTSGRHADTQYF
TRBV28	TRBD1	TRBJ2-7	15	CASSLGGTGGHEQYF
TRBV12-3/TRBV12-4	TRBD1	TRBJ2-3	16	CASTLRQGRNTDTQYF
TRBV12-3/TRBV12-4	NA	TRBJ2-1	16	CASSSRKGPGWNEQFF
TRBV12-3/TRBV12-4	NA	TRBJ2-7	12	CASSLGGFEQYF
TRBV29-1	TRBD1	TRBJ1-2	15	CSVEGTGVVSYGYTF
TRBV20-1	NA	TRBJ2-7	14	CSARDLGSPYEQYF
TRBV7-6	NA	TRBJ2-5	13	CASSLTWRETQYF
TRBV20-1	NA	TRBJ1-2	15	CSARDPAGRNYGYTF
TRBV10-3	NA	TRBJ2-6	14	CATHSISGANVLTF
TRBV7-9	NA	TRBJ2-7	14	CASSPIGRTYEQYF
TRBV19	TRBD1	TRBJ2-6	17	CASRKGQGDSGANVLTF
TRBV15	TRBD2	TRBJ2-1	17	CATSRGSLAGGFNEQFF
TRBV6-1	NA	TRBJ1-1	15	CASSRGTGGNTEAFF
TRBV6-5	NA	TRBJ1-2	14	CASSYSDRNYGYTF
TRBV20-1	NA	TRBJ1-2	13	CSARGGQNYGYTF
TRBV2	TRBD1	TRBJ1-5	15	CASRPRDRDNQPQHF
TRBV12-3/TRBV12-4	NA	TRBJ2-7	14	CASSISRVADEQYF
TRBV27	TRBD1	TRBJ1-6	16	CASSTGQGIPNSPLHF
TRBV9	NA	TRBJ2-5	15	CASSVEWQAWETQYF
TRBV20-1	TRBD2	TRBJ2-7	15	CSARVGGGAVHEQYF
TRBV20-1	NA	TRBJ2-7	13	CSAKAEWSYEQYF
TRBV18	NA	TRBJ1-1	14	CASSMTGQNTEAFF
TRBV5-1	NA	TRBJ1-2	15	CASSLEAGRFYGYTF
TRBV7-9	TRBD2	TRBJ2-3	16	CASSPHSGTSTDTQYF
TRBV25-1	TRBD1	TRBJ1-4	15	CASRDEEGAGEKLFF
TRBV4-1	TRBD1	TRBJ1-2	13	CASSQDQGDGYTF
TRBV5-1	NA	TRBJ1-1	15	CASSLEIGGGTEAFF
TRBV7-3	NA	TRBJ1-1	13	CASSPTWGTEAFF
TRBV20-1	NA	TRBJ1-4	13	CSASLTENEKLFF
TRBV19	TRBD1	TRBJ2-1	14	CASSLGQGTDEQFF
TRBV7-9	NA	TRBJ1-4	16	CASSFFGQGRNEKLFF